This T cell receptor (beta chain) was sequenced for a study of CD8+ T cells in alopecia areata. Following RNA extraction, reverse transcription yielded cDNA that acted as the sequencing template. Generated by immunoSEQ multiplex PCR, the TCRdb table keeps only in-frame clones and is missing some. In the table there are 150,000 or so clones, 55% to 65% of which are singletons. Germline V lookup: CDR1 SSHAT, CDR2 FNYEAQ (reference sequence). CDR3 length equals 15 residues. Trimming left V 5 bases short and J 5 bases short, with 15 bases between. The chain employs TRBV7-7 and TRBJ2-2, with D perhaps TRBD1 (5 bases). The sequenced sample was CD4+ T cells sorted from blood. The clonotype originates from a human donor in good health. CDR3 region: CASSPASGRTGELFF. DNA of the CDR3: TGTGCCAGCAGCCCAGCCTCAGGGCGGACCGGGGAGCTGTTTTTT.